This is a list of T cell receptor beta chains from one sample in a study of CD8 T cells in Susac syndrome. TCRdb re-called the immunoSEQ multiplex PCR reads with MiXCR, one entry per CDR3 protein. The table records about 250,000 distinct CDR3 sequences, around 95% of them present only once. The sequencing input was CD4+ T cells from PBMCs. The receptor source for this set is a human donor with multiple sclerosis. CDR3s include the opening cysteine and the closing phenylalanine or tryptophan. The D gene is left open where the match is weak. Clone size is not always given. Where it is, it says once, few, many or a class for expanded clones.

size: -
D: TRBD2
J: TRBJ2-4
V: TRBV4-1
length: 17
CDR3: CASSHPGASGRENIQYF
DNA: TGCGCCAGCAGCCACCCCGGGGCTAGCGGGAGGGAAAACATTCAGTACTTC

size: -
D: TRBD1
J: TRBJ1-1
V: TRBV25-1
length: 12
CDR3: CASQGQAFEAFF
DNA: TGTGCCAGCCAAGGACAGGCTTTTGAAGCTTTCTTT

size: -
D: -
J: TRBJ2-1
V: TRBV4-2
length: 17
CDR3: CASSLAVDGGSYNEQFF
DNA: TGTGCCAGCAGCCTTGCGGTTGATGGGGGCTCCTACAATGAGCAGTTCTTC

size: -
D: -
J: TRBJ1-3
V: TRBV30
length: 14
CDR3: CAWKGRISGNTIYF
DNA: TGTGCCTGGAAGGGACGGATCTCTGGAAACACCATATATTTT

size: -
D: -
J: TRBJ2-4
V: TRBV7-2
length: 16
CDR3: CASSETRILAKNIQYF
DNA: TGTGCCAGCAGCGAAACCCGGATCCTAGCCAAAAACATTCAGTACTTC

size: -
D: -
J: TRBJ1-4
V: TRBV5-8
length: 16
CDR3: CASSFADGITNEKLFF
DNA: TGTGCCAGCAGCTTCGCGGACGGAATAACTAATGAAAAACTGTTTTTT

size: -
D: -
J: TRBJ1-2
V: TRBV29-1
length: 11
CDR3: CSVHSGYGYTF
DNA: TGCAGCGTCCACTCAGGGTATGGCTACACCTTC

size: -
D: -
J: TRBJ2-3
V: TRBV5-1
length: 13
CDR3: CASSSTGTDTQYF
DNA: TGTGCCAGCAGCTCAACCGGCACAGATACGCAGTATTTT

size: -
D: -
J: TRBJ2-7
V: TRBV7-2
length: 12
CDR3: CASSFNRGRHHF
DNA: TGTGCCAGCAGCTTTAACCGGGGCCGTCATCACTTC

size: -
D: TRBD2
J: TRBJ2-7
V: TRBV5-6
length: 12
CDR3: CASSFPAGEQYF
DNA: TGTGCCAGCAGCTTCCCAGCGGGAGAGCAGTACTTC

size: -
D: -
J: TRBJ2-1
V: TRBV9
length: 13
CDR3: CASSVVLDNEQFF
DNA: TGTGCCAGCAGCGTAGTATTGGACAATGAGCAGTTCTTC

size: -
D: TRBD1
J: TRBJ1-2
V: TRBV6-5
length: 17
CDR3: CASSYSPPTGINYGYTF
DNA: TGTGCCAGCAGTTACTCCCCACCGACAGGGATTAACTATGGCTACACCTTC

size: -
D: -
J: TRBJ2-6
V: TRBV30
length: 16
CDR3: CAWSVGSGSGANVLTF
DNA: TGTGCCTGGAGTGTAGGAAGTGGCTCTGGGGCCAACGTCCTGACTTTC

size: -
D: -
J: TRBJ1-5
V: TRBV19
length: 16
CDR3: CASSISVISGNQPQHF
DNA: TGTGCCAGTAGTATATCGGTCATTTCGGGCAATCAGCCCCAGCATTTT

size: -
D: TRBD2
J: TRBJ2-1
V: TRBV20-1
length: 15
CDR3: CSARDRVGGINEQFF
DNA: TGCAGTGCTAGAGATCGGGTCGGGGGGATCAATGAGCAGTTCTTC

size: once
D: -
J: TRBJ1-4
V: TRBV3-1
length: 15
CDR3: CASSPPDGAGEKLFF
DNA: TGTGCCAGCAGCCCTCCCGACGGAGCAGGGGAAAAACTGTTTTTT

size: -
D: TRBD2
J: TRBJ2-2
V: TRBV2
length: 16
CDR3: CASSEMAGEGTGELFF
DNA: TGTGCCAGCAGTGAAATGGCGGGGGAGGGCACCGGGGAGCTGTTTTTT

size: -
D: TRBD2
J: TRBJ2-2
V: TRBV30
length: 16
CDR3: CAWSGLAGGDTGELFF
DNA: TGTGCCTGGAGTGGACTAGCGGGAGGAGACACCGGGGAGCTGTTTTTT

size: -
D: -
J: TRBJ2-3
V: TRBV6-1
length: 13
CDR3: CASTRSLTDTQYF
DNA: TGTGCCAGCACCCGAAGTTTGACAGATACGCAGTATTTT

size: -
D: -
J: TRBJ1-3
V: TRBV5-6
length: 14
CDR3: CASSRGQGGNTIYF
DNA: TGTGCCAGCAGCCGCGGGCAGGGCGGAAACACCATATATTTT

size: -
D: -
J: TRBJ1-3
V: TRBV6-6
length: 14
CDR3: CASKQDVSGNTIYF
DNA: TGTGCCAGCAAACAGGACGTCTCTGGAAACACCATATATTTT

size: -
D: -
J: TRBJ2-7
V: TRBV2
length: 16
CDR3: CASSEALGGAPYEQYF
DNA: TGTGCCAGCAGTGAAGCGCTTGGGGGCGCCCCCTACGAGCAGTACTTC

size: once
D: -
J: TRBJ2-5
V: TRBV7-9
length: 15
CDR3: CASSLFSGGEETQYF
DNA: TGTGCCAGCAGCTTGTTTTCGGGGGGCGAAGAGACCCAGTACTTC

size: -
D: TRBD1
J: TRBJ2-3
V: TRBV24-1
length: 14
CDR3: CATSDPDRGNTQYF
DNA: TGTGCCACCAGTGATCCGGACAGGGGAAATACGCAGTATTTT

size: -
D: -
J: TRBJ2-3
V: TRBV6-5
length: 13
CDR3: CAPGKGFTDTQYF
DNA: TGTGCCCCAGGGAAGGGGTTCACAGATACGCAGTATTTT

size: -
D: TRBD1
J: TRBJ1-5
V: TRBV24-1
length: 13
CDR3: CATGDRADQPQHF
DNA: TGTGCCACGGGAGACAGGGCTGATCAGCCCCAGCATTTT

size: -
D: -
J: TRBJ1-1
V: TRBV18
length: 14
CDR3: CASSPPVSGTEAFF
DNA: TGTGCCAGCTCACCTCCGGTTTCTGGCACTGAAGCTTTCTTT

size: -
D: -
J: TRBJ1-2
V: TRBV6-6
length: 14
CDR3: CASSRTQANYGYTF
DNA: TGTGCCAGCAGCCGGACACAGGCTAACTATGGCTACACCTTC

size: -
D: TRBD1
J: TRBJ1-2
V: TRBV20-1
length: 16
CDR3: CSARDLGTVNNYGYTF
DNA: TGCAGTGCTAGAGACCTAGGGACAGTTAATAACTATGGCTACACCTTC

size: -
D: -
J: TRBJ1-2
V: TRBV5-5
length: 13
CDR3: CASSLEGLYGYTF
DNA: TGTGCCAGCAGCTTGGAGGGGCTCTATGGCTACACCTTC

size: -
D: TRBD2
J: TRBJ2-3
V: TRBV5-1
length: 15
CDR3: CATASGRAEADTQYF
DNA: TGCGCCACCGCTAGCGGGAGGGCCGAGGCAGATACGCAGTATTTT

size: -
D: TRBD1
J: TRBJ1-4
V: TRBV6-1
length: 15
CDR3: CASRAGTGRNRKLFF
DNA: TGTGCCAGCAGGGCCGGGACAGGGAGGAACAGAAAACTGTTTTTT

size: -
D: TRBD2
J: TRBJ2-1
V: TRBV7-9
length: 15
CDR3: CASSSTSGGYNEQFF
DNA: TGTGCCAGCAGCTCGACTAGCGGGGGGTACAATGAGCAGTTCTTC

size: -
D: TRBD2
J: TRBJ2-3
V: TRBV7-2
length: 18
CDR3: CASSSAPTGTSFADTQYF
DNA: TGTGCCAGCAGCTCAGCCCCTACCGGGACTAGCTTCGCAGATACGCAGTATTTT

size: -
D: TRBD1
J: TRBJ2-7
V: TRBV18
length: 14
CDR3: CASSRQGASYEQYF
DNA: TGTGCCAGCTCGCGACAGGGGGCCTCCTACGAGCAGTACTTC

size: -
D: -
J: TRBJ2-3
V: TRBV20-1
length: 12
CDR3: CSASAGTGTQYF
DNA: TGCAGTGCTAGCGCTGGGACCGGTACGCAGTATTTT

size: -
D: TRBD2
J: TRBJ2-1
V: TRBV2
length: 15
CDR3: CASSQLAGVGDEQFF
DNA: TGTGCCAGCAGTCAGCTAGCGGGAGTCGGGGATGAGCAGTTCTTC

size: once
D: TRBD1
J: TRBJ2-2
V: TRBV2
length: 14
CDR3: CASRQGAEIGELFF
DNA: TGTGCCAGCAGACAGGGGGCGGAAATCGGGGAGCTGTTTTTT

size: -
D: -
J: TRBJ2-7
V: TRBV27
length: 13
CDR3: CASSYRWGYEQYF
DNA: TGTGCCAGCAGTTACCGGTGGGGGTACGAGCAGTACTTC

size: -
D: TRBD1
J: TRBJ2-4
V: TRBV28
length: 17
CDR3: CASSPPGQGTPKNIQYF
DNA: TGTGCCAGCAGTCCCCCGGGACAGGGGACCCCTAAAAACATTCAGTACTTC

size: -
D: -
J: TRBJ1-6
V: TRBV21-1
length: 16
CDR3: CASSKEAGGGDSPLHF
DNA: TGTGCCAGTAGCAAAGAGGCCGGGGGCGGGGATTCACCCCTCCACTTT

size: -
D: TRBD2
J: TRBJ2-2
V: TRBV14
length: 17
CDR3: CASSQSTGGTYTGELFF
DNA: TGTGCCAGCAGCCAATCTACGGGAGGCACATACACCGGGGAGCTGTTTTTT

size: -
D: TRBD1
J: TRBJ2-3
V: TRBV30
length: 17
CDR3: CAWRGFTGTGLTDTQYF
DNA: TGTGCCTGGAGGGGTTTCACCGGGACAGGCCTAACAGATACGCAGTATTTT

size: -
D: -
J: TRBJ1-2
V: TRBV3-1
length: 13
CDR3: CASSQDWTGGYTF
DNA: TGTGCCAGCAGCCAAGATTGGACGGGAGGCTACACCTTC

size: -
D: TRBD1
J: TRBJ1-1
V: TRBV5-1
length: 15
CDR3: CASARTGGEDTEAFF
DNA: TGCGCCAGCGCTAGGACAGGGGGCGAGGACACTGAAGCTTTCTTT

size: -
D: -
J: TRBJ2-1
V: TRBV2
length: 14
CDR3: CASSDRSSYNEQFF
DNA: TGTGCCAGCAGTGATCGGAGCTCCTACAATGAGCAGTTCTTC

size: -
D: TRBD1
J: TRBJ1-6
V: TRBV6-2/TRBV6-3
length: 13
CDR3: CASNGQGLRALHF
DNA: TGTGCCAGCAATGGACAGGGTCTGAGGGCCCTCCACTTT

size: -
D: -
J: TRBJ1-1
V: TRBV6-6
length: 12
CDR3: CASSWTASEAFF
DNA: TGTGCCAGCAGTTGGACAGCTAGTGAAGCTTTCTTT

size: -
D: -
J: TRBJ1-2
V: TRBV5-1
length: 12
CDR3: CASSPDGYGYTF
DNA: TGCGCCAGCAGCCCGGACGGGTATGGCTACACCTTC